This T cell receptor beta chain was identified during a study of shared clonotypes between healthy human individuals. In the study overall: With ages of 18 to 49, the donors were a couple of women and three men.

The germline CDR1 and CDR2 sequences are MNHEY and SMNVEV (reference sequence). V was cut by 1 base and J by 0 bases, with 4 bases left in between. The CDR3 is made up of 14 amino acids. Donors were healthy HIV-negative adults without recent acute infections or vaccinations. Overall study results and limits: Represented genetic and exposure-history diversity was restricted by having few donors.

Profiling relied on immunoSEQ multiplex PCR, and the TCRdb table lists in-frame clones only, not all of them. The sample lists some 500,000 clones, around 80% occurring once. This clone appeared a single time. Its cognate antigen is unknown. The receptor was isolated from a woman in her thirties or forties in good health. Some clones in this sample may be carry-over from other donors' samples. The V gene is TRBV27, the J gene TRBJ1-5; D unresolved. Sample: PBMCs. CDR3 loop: CASSLFSSNQPQHF. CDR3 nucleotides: TGTGCCAGCAGTTTATTCAGTAGCAATCAGCCCCAGCATTTT.